The clone carrying this TCR beta chain was counted between two and nine times. Its antigen is not known. CDR1 is MNHEY, CDR2 SMNVEV, per germline (reference sequence). The CDR3 length is 15 residues. The ends lost 6 bases at V and 1 base at J; junction bases unmatched: 7. These data are taken from a study of cytomegalovirus exposure and HLA in healthy donors. Across the study: There were approximately 400 genotyped donors. Of these, about 81% fell in the genetic ancestry cluster associated with self-reported Caucasian donors.

Despite likely unrecorded immune exposures, the donors were nominally healthy at the time of sampling. Overall study findings and caveats: TCR beta chains associated with HLA were, in a later analysis, more clonally expanded than equally common others. In a later analysis, a genetic analysis reported fewer productive-TCR N-insertions in an Asian-associated ancestry cluster than the cohort average.

PCR amplification relied on 60 Vbeta primers (plus 13 Jbeta primers). Clones were sequenced by immunoSEQ multiplex PCR, and TCRdb holds only the in-frame ones, with some missing. The sample lists about 140,000 clones, around 75% occurring once. The sequencing sample was made of PBMCs. The sequence was obtained from a man aged 35-49 years in good health and CMV-seronegative. This chain connects TRBV27 to TRBJ2-7; 9 bases are shared with TRBD1. CDR3: CASRAGQGNSYEQYF. In DNA, the CDR3 is TGTGCCAGCAGAGCAGGACAGGGGAATTCCTACGAGCAGTACTTC.